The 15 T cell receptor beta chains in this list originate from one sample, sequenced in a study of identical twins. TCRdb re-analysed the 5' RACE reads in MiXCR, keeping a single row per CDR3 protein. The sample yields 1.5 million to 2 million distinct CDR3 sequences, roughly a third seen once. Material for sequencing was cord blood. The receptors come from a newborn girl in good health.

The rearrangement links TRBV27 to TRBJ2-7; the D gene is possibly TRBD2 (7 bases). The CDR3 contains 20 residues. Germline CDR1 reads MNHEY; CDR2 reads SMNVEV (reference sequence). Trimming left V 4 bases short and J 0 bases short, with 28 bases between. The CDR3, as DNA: TGTGCCAGCAGTTCCACCTGGGGACTAAGGGGGGGGCTCCCCTCCTACGAGCAGTACTTC. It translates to CASSSTWGLRGGLPSYEQYF.

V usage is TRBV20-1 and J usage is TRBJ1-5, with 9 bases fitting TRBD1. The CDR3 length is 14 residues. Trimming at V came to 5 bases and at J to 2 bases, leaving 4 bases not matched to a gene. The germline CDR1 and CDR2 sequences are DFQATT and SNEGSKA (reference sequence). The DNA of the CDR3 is TGCAGTGCTCCGGGACAGGGAGGCAATCAGCCCCAGCATTTT. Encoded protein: CSAPGQGGNQPQHF.

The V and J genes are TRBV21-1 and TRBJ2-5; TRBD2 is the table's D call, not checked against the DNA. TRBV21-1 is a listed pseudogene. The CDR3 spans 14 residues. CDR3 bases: TGTGCCAGCAGCCGCGGGGGGGCCAGGGAGACCCAGTACTTC. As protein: CASSRGGARETQYF.

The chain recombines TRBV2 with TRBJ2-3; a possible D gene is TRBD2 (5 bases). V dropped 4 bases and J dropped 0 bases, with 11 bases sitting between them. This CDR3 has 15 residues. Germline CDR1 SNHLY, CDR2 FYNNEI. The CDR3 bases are TGTGCCAGCAGTGTGGTTCGGACTAGCACAGATACGCAGTATTTT. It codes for CASSVVRTSTDTQYF.

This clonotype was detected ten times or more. This chain's CDR3 is CAINQRSYNEQFF. CDR3 in DNA: TGTGCCATTAACCAACGGTCCTACAATGAGCAGTTCTTC. The rearrangement links TRBV27 to TRBJ2-1; D is ambiguous. The CDR3 totals 13 residues. Deletions cut 10 bases from V and 1 base from J, with 11 bases between. The germline V gene encodes CDR1 MNHEY and CDR2 SMNVEV (reference sequence).

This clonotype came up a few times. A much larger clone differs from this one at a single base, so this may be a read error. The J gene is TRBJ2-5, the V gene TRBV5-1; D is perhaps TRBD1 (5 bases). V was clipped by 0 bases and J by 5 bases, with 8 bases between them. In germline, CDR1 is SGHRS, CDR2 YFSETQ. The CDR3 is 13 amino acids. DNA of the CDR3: TGCGCCAGCAGCTTGGCCAGGGATGAGACCCAGTACTTC. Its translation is CASSLARDETQYF.

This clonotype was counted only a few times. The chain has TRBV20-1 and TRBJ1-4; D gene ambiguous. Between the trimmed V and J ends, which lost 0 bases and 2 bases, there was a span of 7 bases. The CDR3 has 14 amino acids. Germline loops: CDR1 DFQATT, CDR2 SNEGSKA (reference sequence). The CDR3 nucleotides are TGCAGTGCTAGAGAATTACGGACTAATGAAAAACTGTTTTTT. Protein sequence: CSARELRTNEKLFF.

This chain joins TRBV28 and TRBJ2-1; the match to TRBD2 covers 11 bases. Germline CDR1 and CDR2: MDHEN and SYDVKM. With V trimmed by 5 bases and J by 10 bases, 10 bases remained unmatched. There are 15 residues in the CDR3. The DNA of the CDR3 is TGTGCCAGCAGTGTGACTAGCGGGATGGCCTACGAGCAGTTCTTC. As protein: CASSVTSGMAYEQFF.

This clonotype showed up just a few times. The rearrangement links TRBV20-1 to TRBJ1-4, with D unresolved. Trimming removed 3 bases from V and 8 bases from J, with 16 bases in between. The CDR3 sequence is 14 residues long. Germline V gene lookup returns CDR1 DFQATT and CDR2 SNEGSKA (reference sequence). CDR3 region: CSASVGYDREKLFF. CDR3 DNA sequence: TGCAGTGCTAGTGTGGGGTACGACCGCGAAAAACTGTTTTTT.

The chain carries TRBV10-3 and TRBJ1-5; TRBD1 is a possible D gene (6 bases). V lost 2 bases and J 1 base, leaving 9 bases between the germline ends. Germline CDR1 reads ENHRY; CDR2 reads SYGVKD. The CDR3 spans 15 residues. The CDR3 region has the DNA TGTGCCATCAGTGAGAAGGACAGAAGCAATCAGCCCCAGCATTTT. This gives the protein CAISEKDRSNQPQHF.

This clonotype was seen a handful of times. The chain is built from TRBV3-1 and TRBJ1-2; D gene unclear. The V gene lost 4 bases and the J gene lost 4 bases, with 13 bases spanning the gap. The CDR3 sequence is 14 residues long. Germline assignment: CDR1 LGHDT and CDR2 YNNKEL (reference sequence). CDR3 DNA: TGTGCCAGCAGCCTTCATGCGGACGGCTATGGCTACACCTTC. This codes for CASSLHADGYGYTF. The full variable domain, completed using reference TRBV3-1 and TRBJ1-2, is DTAVSQTPKYLVTQMGNDKSIKCEQNLGHDTMYWYKQDSKKFLKIMFSYNNKELIINETVPNRFSPKSPDKAHLNLHINSLELGDSAVYFCASSLHADGYGYTFGSGTRLTVV.

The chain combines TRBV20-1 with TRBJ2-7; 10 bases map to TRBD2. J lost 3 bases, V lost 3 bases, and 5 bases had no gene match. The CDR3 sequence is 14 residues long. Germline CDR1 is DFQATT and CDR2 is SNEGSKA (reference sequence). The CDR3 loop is CSASRLAGNYEQYF. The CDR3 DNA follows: TGCAGTGCTAGCAGACTAGCGGGCAACTACGAGCAGTACTTC.

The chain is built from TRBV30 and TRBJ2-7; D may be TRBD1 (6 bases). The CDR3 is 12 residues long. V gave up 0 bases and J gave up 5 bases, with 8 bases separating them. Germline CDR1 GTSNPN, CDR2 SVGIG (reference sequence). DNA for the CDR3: TGTGCCTGGAGTGTGGCAGGGGACGAGCAGTACTTC. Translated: CAWSVAGDEQYF.

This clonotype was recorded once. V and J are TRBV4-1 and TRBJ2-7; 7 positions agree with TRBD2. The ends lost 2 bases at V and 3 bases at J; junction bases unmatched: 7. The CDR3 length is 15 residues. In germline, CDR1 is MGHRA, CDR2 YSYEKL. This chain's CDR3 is CASSQFFPGGYEQYF. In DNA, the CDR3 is TGCGCCAGCAGCCAATTCTTTCCGGGGGGCTACGAGCAGTACTTC.

CDR3 coding DNA: TGTGCCAGCAGCTTGATTTTCACGGCCTACGAGCAGTACTTC. This encodes CASSLIFTAYEQYF. The rearrangement links TRBV5-5 to TRBJ2-7; no clear D. Looked up from germline, CDR1 is SGHKS and CDR2 is YYEKEE (reference sequence). Trimming left V 1 base short and J 2 bases short, with 10 bases between. The CDR3 contains 14 residues.